The present T cell receptor beta chain was sequenced within a study of blood T cell repertoires in COVID-19. Whole-study context: The samples span acute and convalescent COVID-19 from the United States, Italy and Spain. T cells, B-cell-depleted T cells, or PBMCs provided the cDNA or gDNA that served as material.

Original processing notes: Amplification of reference gene primers provided the estimated nucleated cell counts. Sequenced by immunoSEQ multiplex PCR; TCRdb stores in-frame clones only, minus some. The DNA was the basis for D and trimming; V, J and clone size are from that table. The data contain 50,000 to 60,000 clones, 90% of them singletons. Germline values: CDR1 LNHDA, CDR2 SQIVND (reference sequence). Trimming removed 1 base from V and 3 bases from J, with 10 bases in between. The CDR3 loop spans 15 amino acids. Sequencing was carried out using peripheral blood. V gene TRBV19 combines with J gene TRBJ1-5; a weak D match, TRBD1 (5 bases). The source of this sequence is a woman at least 80 years old with acute or convalescent COVID-19. The DNA for the CDR3 is TGTGCCAGTAGTATAGGCCCAGGGTTCAATCAGCCCCAGCATTTT. This sequence encodes CASSIGPGFNQPQHF.